Shown below are 16 T cell receptor beta chains from a single sample sequenced in a study of OX40 agonist ivuxolimab in advanced cancers. The protocol was immunoSEQ multiplex PCR, while the TCRdb copy is restricted to in-frame clones and leaves out a portion. The repertoire holds roughly 56,000 clones, with roughly 83% as singletons. Sample: CD4+ or CD8+ T cells sorted from blood, taken in a trial of the OX40 agonist ivuxolimab. These TCRs come from an adult with an advanced solid tumor such as melanoma, head and neck, liver or kidney cancer.

V is TRBV30 and J is TRBJ2-4; 7 bases map to TRBD1. J was trimmed by 5 bases and V by 0 bases; bases with no gene match: 7. This CDR3 has 15 residues. The germline gives CDR1 GTSNPN, CDR2 SVGIG (reference sequence). CDR3 loop: CAWSVFGTVENIQYF. CDR3 DNA: TGTGCCTGGAGTGTATTCGGGACAGTGGAAAACATTCAGTACTTC.

The genes are TRBV11-2 and TRBJ2-3; D unclear. The CDR3 is 16 residues long. CDR1 SGHAT and CDR2 FQNNGV come from the germline V gene. V lost 6 bases, J lost 0 bases, and 16 bases lay in between. CDR3 coding DNA: TGTGCCAGCAGTACACCCTTTGTCAGTAGCACAGATACGCAGTATTTT. This codes for CASSTPFVSSTDTQYF.

This clone turned up a few times. The chain uses TRBV7-9 and TRBJ1-1, with no clear D. The CDR3 spans 12 residues. Germline CDR1 SEHNR, CDR2 FQNEAQ (reference sequence). The germline V and J ends were trimmed by 2 bases and 5 bases, with 6 bases remaining between them. The CDR3 DNA sequence: TGTGCCAGCAGCTTAACAGAAACTGAAGCTTTCTTT. It encodes CASSLTETEAFF.

This chain joins TRBV19 and TRBJ1-2; the match to TRBD1 covers 7 bases. The CDR3 runs 16 residues. Unmatched junction bases numbered 15, after V lost 5 bases and J lost 6 bases. From germline, CDR1 is LNHDA and CDR2 SQIVND (reference sequence). CDR3: CASSFSLRGTADGYTF. The CDR3 DNA follows: TGTGCCAGTAGTTTTTCCCTGAGGGGGACAGCAGATGGCTACACCTTC.

This clone was recorded once. This chain joins TRBV7-2 and TRBJ2-5, with D uncertain. V was shortened by 5 bases and J by 4 bases, with 14 bases between the two germline ends. CDR3 size: 14 residues. The germline V gene has CDR1 SGHTA and CDR2 FQGNSA. The DNA for the CDR3 is TGTGCCAGCAGCACCCCGGCCAGCCCAGAGACCCAGTACTTC. The encoded protein is CASSTPASPETQYF.

This clone was counted a few times. The V gene is TRBV7-9, the J gene TRBJ2-4, with D maybe TRBD1 (6 bases). Germline assignment: CDR1 SEHNR and CDR2 FQNEAQ (reference sequence). V was clipped by 5 bases and J by 7 bases, with 12 bases between them. The CDR3 covers 13 residues. CDR3 protein: CASSPPDRNIQYF. In nucleotides, the CDR3 is TGTGCCAGCAGCCCCCCCGACAGGAACATTCAGTACTTC.

Of note for this clone: A junction end diverges from the germline sequence, so it may reflect a read error. The CDR3: CASSQIVSRANVLTF. CDR3 sequence (DNA): TGCGCCAGCAGCCAGATAGTCTCTCGGGCCAACGTCCTGACTTTC. The chain has TRBV5-1 and TRBJ2-6; unclear D gene. The germline V gene has CDR1 SGHRS and CDR2 YFSETQ. CDR3 length equals 15 residues.

This clone was seen a few times. The chain is built from TRBV6-5 and TRBJ1-3; 9 bases are shared with TRBD1. This CDR3 has 13 amino acids. Germline CDR1 is MNHEY and CDR2 is SVGAGI. V lost 6 bases, J lost 6 bases, and 3 bases stayed unmatched. CDR3 in amino acids: CASRTGGKNTIYF. In DNA, the CDR3 is TGTGCCAGCAGGACAGGGGGGAAAAACACCATATATTTT.

The genes are TRBV29-1 and TRBJ1-5, with no clear D. Germline-derived CDR1 and CDR2 are SQVTM and ANQGSEA. This CDR3 is built from 13 residues. The V end lost 4 bases, the J end lost 4 bases, and 11 bases lay between the germline ends. The DNA of the CDR3 is TGCAGCGTTGGAACAGCCCCGAATCAGCCCCAGCATTTT. Amino acids: CSVGTAPNQPQHF.

The sample holds a few counts of this clone. The chain carries TRBV19 and TRBJ1-2; tentatively, D is TRBD1 (6 bases). Germline-derived CDR1 and CDR2 are LNHDA and SQIVND (reference sequence). V lost 4 bases and J 4 bases, leaving 13 bases between the germline ends. This CDR3 contains 14 residues. In nucleotides, the CDR3 is TGTGCCAGTAGTAACCAACAGGGCGGCTATGGCTACACCTTC. It is translated as CASSNQQGGYGYTF.

The chain carries TRBV28 and TRBJ2-5, with 8 bases aligning to TRBD2. The germline CDR1 and CDR2 sequences are MDHEN and SYDVKM. CDR3 length: 14 residues. The trim removed 3 bases at V and 1 base at J, leaving 1 base unmatched. The CDR3 region is CASSLSGSQETQYF. The CDR3 coding sequence is TGTGCCAGCAGTTTGAGCGGGAGCCAAGAGACCCAGTACTTC.

This clone was detected only once. The chain has TRBV5-1 and TRBJ1-4, with 11 bases matching TRBD1. The V gene's germline CDR1 is SGHRS and CDR2 YFSETQ. The CDR3 loop spans 15 amino acids. V gave up 4 bases and J gave up 2 bases; unmatched junction bases: 1. DNA for the CDR3: TGCGCCAGCAGCGGACAGGGGGCGACTAATGAAAAACTGTTTTTT. It specifies CASSGQGATNEKLFF.

The chain carries TRBV2 and TRBJ2-3, with 16 positions matching TRBD2. The CDR3 has 18 residues. Trimming took 5 bases from V and 4 from J; bases not matched to a gene: 9. The germline V gene encodes CDR1 SNHLY and CDR2 FYNNEI. This CDR3 is CASSSGGLAGGPADTQYF. In DNA, the CDR3 is TGTGCCAGCAGTTCAGGGGGACTAGCGGGAGGGCCGGCAGATACGCAGTATTTT.

This clone appeared a single time. The chain carries TRBV9 and TRBJ1-2, with no clear D. The CDR3 sequence is 14 residues long. V dropped 3 bases and J dropped 4 bases, with 13 bases sitting between them. Germline CDR1 reads SGDLS; CDR2 reads YYNGEE. Here the CDR3 reads CASSGAIAVYGYTF. In nucleotides, the CDR3 is TGTGCCAGCAGCGGCGCAATCGCCGTCTATGGCTACACCTTC.

The gene calls are TRBV9 and TRBJ2-2; possibly TRBD1 for D (6 bases). The germline V and J ends were trimmed by 4 bases and 2 bases, with 12 bases remaining between them. The germline V gene has CDR1 SGDLS and CDR2 YYNGEE. The CDR3 loop spans 15 amino acids. CDR3 sequence: CASSPSDRNTGELFF. The CDR3, as DNA: TGTGCCAGCAGCCCGTCGGACAGAAACACCGGGGAGCTGTTTTTT.

The rearrangement uses TRBV6-6 and TRBJ2-3; TRBD2 matches 7 bases. Germline V gives CDR1 MNHNY, CDR2 SVGAGI (reference sequence). V was pared by 6 bases and J by 7 bases, with 16 bases of the junction left unmatched. The CDR3 has 16 residues. CDR3 residues: CASRPGGAGTSNTQYF. Here the CDR3 DNA reads TGTGCCAGCAGGCCGGGGGGAGCGGGTACGTCAAATACGCAGTATTTT.